What follows are 11 T cell receptor beta chains derived from one specimen sequenced in a study of post-analysis software for immune sequencing data. For these TCRs, the target antigens are not known. Study-level results: Five or six TRBV segments, TRBV5-6, TRBV5-1 and TRBV20-1 among them, were found more frequent in patients than controls.

The library was made from cDNA and included unique molecular identifiers. TCRdb called the PCR reads again in MiXCR, with one record for every CDR3 protein. Found here are 400,000 to 500,000 distinct CDR3 sequences, 39% of them singletons; the top ten hold less than 10%. Sequences were obtained from blood. The receptors come from a girl aged 2-10 years with multiple sclerosis.

This clonotype appeared a few times. The V gene is TRBV29-1, the J gene TRBJ1-2; a weak D match, TRBD1 (5 bases). The CDR3 is 16 residues long. Per germline, CDR1 SQVTM and CDR2 ANQGSEA. Trimming cost V 7 bases and J 4 bases, with 25 bases left between them. CDR3 protein: CSALGPRDEDRYGYTF. The CDR3 nucleotides are TGCAGCGCACTAGGACCAAGGGACGAGGATCGCTATGGCTACACCTTC. Complete variable domain (other parts from reference TRBV29-1 and TRBJ1-2): SAVISQKPSRDICQRGTSLTIQCQVDSQVTMMFWYRQQPGQSLTLIATANQGSEATYESGFVIDKFPISRPNLTFSTLTVSNMSPEDSSIYLCSALGPRDEDRYGYTFGSGTRLTVV.

The V gene is TRBV5-1, the J gene TRBJ2-7; 11 positions match TRBD1. The J call could be wrong; TRBJ2-5 is a better fit for the DNA end. The CDR3 is 16 amino acids. From germline, CDR1 is SGHRS and CDR2 YFSETQ. CDR3 loop: CASSLNGQGAGETQYF. In DNA, the CDR3 is TGCGCCAGCAGCTTGAATGGACAGGGGGCGGGAGAGACCCAGTACTTC.

This clonotype was seen more than once but under ten times. J is TRBJ2-5 and V is TRBV20-1, with 8 bases identical to TRBD2. The CDR3 is 11 residues long. Germline loops: CDR1 DFQATT, CDR2 SNEGSKA (reference sequence). V was pared by 8 bases and J by 2 bases, with 1 base of the junction left unmatched. CDR3 protein: CSPGGQETQYF. DNA for the CDR3: TGCAGTCCGGGGGGGCAAGAGACCCAGTACTTC.

Many counts were recorded for this clonotype. V and J are TRBV6-5 and TRBJ2-1; TRBD2 matches 13 bases. The length of the CDR3 is 12 residues. The V gene's germline CDR1 is MNHEY and CDR2 SVGAGI. The V and J ends lost 6 bases and 10 bases, in that order; junction bases with no gene match: 0. DNA for the CDR3: TGTGCCAGCAGGGGACTAGCGGGAGAGCAGTTCTTC. Translation: CASRGLAGEQFF.

This clonotype was detected only a few times. The V gene is TRBV20-1, the J gene TRBJ2-5; D is unresolved. The J call is doubtful: the DNA matches TRBJ2-7 better. CDR1 DFQATT and CDR2 SNEGSKA come from the germline V gene (reference sequence). The CDR3 totals 12 residues. CDR3 region: CSARAHFYEQYF. The CDR3, as DNA: TGCAGTGCTAGAGCTCACTTTTACGAGCAGTACTTC.

This clonotype occurred a few times. The rearrangement joins TRBV5-1 to TRBJ2-3, with 12 bases matching TRBD2. V shed 2 bases and J 8 bases; nucleotides not matched to a gene: 6. Germline CDR1 is SGHRS and CDR2 is YFSETQ. There are 15 residues in the CDR3. This CDR3 reads CASSLGLAGSGTQYF. The CDR3 nucleotides read TGCGCCAGCAGCTTAGGACTAGCGGGATCGGGTACGCAGTATTTT.

This clonotype came up a few times. The rearrangement links TRBV4-2 to TRBJ2-1, with 10 bases identical to TRBD2. The last part of the DNA fits TRBJ2-7 better; the J call may be wrong. CDR1 LGHNA and CDR2 YNFKEQ come from the germline V gene. The CDR3 has 18 residues. The CDR3 reads CASSQGNRRRTSGDEQYF. CDR3 bases: TGTGCCAGCAGCCAAGGTAATCGGCGTCGGACTAGCGGCGACGAGCAGTACTTC.

The chain recombines TRBV28 with TRBJ1-2; D is possibly TRBD1 (5 bases). This CDR3 spans 14 amino acids. The germline V gene encodes CDR1 MDHEN and CDR2 SYDVKM. Trimming took 7 bases from V and 4 from J, leaving 16 bases between them. CDR3 DNA: TGTGCCAGCACCCCGCGCGAGGGGCTCTATGGCTACACCTTC. Translating gives CASTPREGLYGYTF.

The V call is TRBV6-6, the J call TRBJ2-5; unclear D gene. The V gene lost 11 bases and the J gene lost 0 bases, with 10 bases spanning the gap. Germline V gene lookup returns CDR1 MNHNY and CDR2 SVGAGI (reference sequence). CDR3 length equals 12 residues. The CDR3 protein is CASSGYQETQYF. CDR3 in DNA: TGTGCCTCCAGTGGGTACCAAGAGACCCAGTACTTC.

In its sample, this clonotype was seen a few times. This chain uses TRBV24-1 with TRBJ2-5; D not resolved. Trimming took 1 base from V and 4 from J, leaving 0 bases between them. This CDR3 has 11 amino acids. Per the germline V gene, CDR1 is KGHDR and CDR2 is SFDVKD. CDR3 amino acids: CATSDLETQYF. CDR3 coding DNA: TGTGCCACCAGTGATTTAGAGACCCAGTACTTC.

This clonotype was recorded a few times. The DNA of the CDR3 is TGTGCCAGCAGCCAAGAAGACCGATACAATGAGCAGTTCTTC. Protein product: CASSQEDRYNEQFF. The chain links TRBV14 to TRBJ2-1, with D hard to call. From germline, CDR1 is SGHDN and CDR2 FVKESK. This CDR3 is built from 14 residues. V lost 0 bases to trimming and J lost 4 bases, with 7 bases between them.